Listed below are T cell receptor beta chains from one sample, sequenced in a study of control samples from healthy donors and cancer patients. Profiled with immunoSEQ multiplex PCR; TCRdb holds only in-frame clones, not every one. Altogether 150,000 to 180,000 clones are present, about 94% being singletons, with the ten largest covering around 2.4%. The specimen was blood. The receptors originated from a man aged 50 to 60 in good health. Both conserved end residues are part of each CDR3. Each record gives: clone size, D gene, V gene, J gene, CDR3 protein, CDR3 DNA. The D gene is left open where the match is weak. Some rows have no size entry. The others give once, few or many, or a class for an expanded clone.

>-|TRBD2|TRBV12-3/TRBV12-4|TRBJ2-5
CASSSGTGETQYF
TGTGCCAGCTCAAGCGGGACTGGAGAGACCCAGTACTTC
>-|-|TRBV14|TRBJ2-7
CASSQASVRFGVQRTYEQYF
TGTGCCAGCAGCCAAGCATCCGTTCGTTTCGGGGTCCAGCGTACCTACGAGCAGTACTTC
>-|-|TRBV19|TRBJ1-5
CASSSFGGNYQPQHF
TGTGCCAGTAGTAGTTTCGGGGGAAACTATCAGCCCCAGCATTTT
>-|-|TRBV7-2|TRBJ1-2
CASSLQKADYGYTF
TGTGCCAGCAGCTTGCAGAAGGCGGACTATGGCTACACCTTC
>-|TRBD1|TRBV7-7|TRBJ2-5
CASSPVRTGAETQYF
TGTGCTAGCAGCCCTGTCCGAACAGGGGCAGAGACCCAGTACTTC
>-|-|TRBV18|TRBJ2-5
CASSFGETQYF
TGTGCCAGCTCATTTGGTGAGACCCAGTACTTC
>-|-|TRBV2|TRBJ2-5
CASSGRQETQYF
TGTGCCAGCAGTGGACGCCAAGAGACCCAGTACTTC
>once|-|TRBV6-5|TRBJ2-2
CASTPRGTGELFF
TGTGCCAGCACGCCGAGGGGCACCGGGGAGCTGTTTTTT
>-|-|TRBV10-3|TRBJ2-5
CAIRPTRGQETQYF
TGTGCCATCAGGCCGACTAGAGGCCAAGAGACCCAGTACTTC
>-|-|TRBV27|TRBJ1-2
CASRNSTGSGYTF
TGTGCCAGCAGGAACTCCACAGGGAGCGGCTACACCTTC
>-|-|TRBV29-1|TRBJ1-1
CSVEGSEGTEAFF
TGCAGCGTGGAAGGATCGGAGGGCACTGAAGCTTTCTTT
>-|-|TRBV29-1|TRBJ2-7
CSAAPGTSSYEQYF
TGCAGCGCTGCCCCCGGGACGAGCTCCTACGAGCAGTACTTC
>-|-|TRBV5-1|TRBJ2-5
CASSQYTQETQYF
TGCGCCAGCAGCCAGTATACACAAGAGACCCAGTACTTC
>-|-|TRBV28|TRBJ2-7
CASSLSVSSYEQYF
TGTGCCAGCAGTTTATCCGTGAGCTCCTACGAGCAGTACTTC
>once|-|TRBV24-1|TRBJ1-3
CATSDYRRNTIYF
TGTGCCACCAGTGATTACCGGAGAAACACCATATATTTT
>-|-|TRBV4-1|TRBJ1-6
CASSQENRGTSPLHF
TGCGCCAGCAGCCAAGAAAATCGGGGTACTTCACCCCTCCACTTT
>once|-|TRBV28|TRBJ2-3
CASTLARSTDTQYF
TGTGCCAGCACCCTAGCGCGAAGCACAGATACGCAGTATTTT
>-|TRBD1|TRBV7-9|TRBJ1-2
CASSLDRGNYGYTF
TGTGCCAGCAGCTTAGACAGGGGCAACTATGGCTACACCTTC
>-|TRBD2|TRBV28|TRBJ2-1
CASTRTSGGNEQFF
TGTGCCAGCACGCGGACTAGCGGAGGCAATGAGCAGTTCTTC
>-|TRBD1|TRBV10-3|TRBJ2-5
CATGGTGAETQYF
TGTGCCACGGGGGGGACAGGGGCAGAGACCCAGTACTTC
>-|-|TRBV5-1|TRBJ2-7
CASSLGLAWTYEQYF
TGCGCCAGCAGCTTGGGGCTAGCGTGGACCTACGAGCAGTACTTC
>-|TRBD2|TRBV5-5|TRBJ2-1
CASSFGTSGHNEQFF
TGTGCCAGCAGCTTCGGGACTAGCGGTCACAATGAGCAGTTCTTC
>-|-|TRBV9|TRBJ1-2
CASSVGANYGYTF
TGTGCCAGCAGCGTAGGGGCCAACTATGGCTACACCTTC
>-|-|TRBV19|TRBJ1-5
CASSEWDQPQHF
TGTGCCAGTAGTGAGTGGGATCAGCCCCAGCATTTT
>-|TRBD2|TRBV6-5|TRBJ2-5
CASNPSGGKETQYF
TGTGCCAGCAACCCCTCGGGAGGGAAAGAGACCCAGTACTTC
>-|TRBD1|TRBV7-2|TRBJ2-2
CASSLVTGGDTGELFF
TGTGCCAGCAGCTTAGTGACAGGGGGCGACACCGGGGAGCTGTTTTTT
>-|TRBD2|TRBV19|TRBJ2-7
CASSWTSDSYEQYF
TGTGCCAGTAGTTGGACTAGCGACTCCTACGAGCAGTACTTC
>-|-|TRBV7-2|TRBJ2-3
CASSLTGDTQYF
TGTGCCAGCAGCTTAACGGGAGATACGCAGTATTTT
>-|TRBD2|TRBV11-2|TRBJ2-2
CASSLTSGRGLNTGELFF
TGTGCCAGCAGCTTGACTAGCGGGAGGGGTCTGAACACCGGGGAGCTGTTTTTT
>-|-|TRBV28|TRBJ1-2
CASSPQSYYGYTF
TGTGCCAGCAGTCCACAGTCGTACTATGGCTACACCTTC
>once|-|TRBV11-2|TRBJ2-5
CASSPRELATETQYF
TGTGCCAGCAGCCCCCGAGAGCTGGCTACAGAGACCCAGTACTTC
>-|-|TRBV30|TRBJ2-7
CAWALASSSYEQYF
TGTGCCTGGGCCCTAGCGTCGAGCTCCTACGAGCAGTACTTC
>-|TRBD1|TRBV30|TRBJ1-2
CAWSGQGQGNGYTF
TGTGCCTGGAGTGGACAAGGACAGGGAAATGGCTACACCTTC
>-|TRBD1|TRBV24-1|TRBJ2-1
CATSDSGGREQFF
TGTGCCACCAGTGATTCAGGGGGTCGTGAGCAGTTCTTC
>-|-|TRBV4-1|TRBJ1-3
CASSQWRGNTIYF
TGCGCCAGCAGCCAATGGAGGGGAAACACCATATATTTT
>-|TRBD2|TRBV2|TRBJ2-7
CASTLLRRGLSSYEQYF
TGTGCCAGCACTCTCCTCCGGCGGGGGTTGAGCTCCTACGAGCAGTACTTC
>-|-|TRBV6-6|TRBJ2-3
CASSYSSPGIDTQYF
TGTGCCAGCAGTTACTCGAGTCCGGGCATAGATACGCAGTATTTT
>-|TRBD1|TRBV2|TRBJ2-2
CASRGQGWTGELFF
TGTGCCAGCAGGGGACAGGGATGGACCGGGGAGCTGTTTTTT
>-|TRBD1|TRBV18|TRBJ1-5
CASSRDRDQPQHF
TGTGCCAGCTCCCGGGACAGAGATCAGCCCCAGCATTTT
>-|-|TRBV12-3/TRBV12-4|TRBJ1-1
CASSPIRGTEAFF
TGTGCCAGCAGTCCCATCCGGGGGACTGAAGCTTTCTTT
>-|-|TRBV5-1|TRBJ1-3
CASSLDPGVGNTIYF
TGCGCCAGCAGCTTGGACCCCGGGGTTGGAAACACCATATATTTT